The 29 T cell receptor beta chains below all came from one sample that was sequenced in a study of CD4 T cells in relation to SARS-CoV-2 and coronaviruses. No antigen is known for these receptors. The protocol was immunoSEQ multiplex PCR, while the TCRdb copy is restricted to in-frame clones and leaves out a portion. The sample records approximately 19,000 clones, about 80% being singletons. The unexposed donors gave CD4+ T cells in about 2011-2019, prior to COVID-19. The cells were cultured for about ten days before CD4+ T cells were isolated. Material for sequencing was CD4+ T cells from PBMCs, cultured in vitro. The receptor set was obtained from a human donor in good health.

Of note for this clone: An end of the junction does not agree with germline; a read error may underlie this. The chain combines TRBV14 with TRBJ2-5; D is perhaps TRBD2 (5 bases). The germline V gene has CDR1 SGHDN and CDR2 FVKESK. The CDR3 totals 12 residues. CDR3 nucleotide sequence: TGTGCCAGCAGGCAAGGAGGAGAGACCCAGTACTTC. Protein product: CASRQGGETQYF.

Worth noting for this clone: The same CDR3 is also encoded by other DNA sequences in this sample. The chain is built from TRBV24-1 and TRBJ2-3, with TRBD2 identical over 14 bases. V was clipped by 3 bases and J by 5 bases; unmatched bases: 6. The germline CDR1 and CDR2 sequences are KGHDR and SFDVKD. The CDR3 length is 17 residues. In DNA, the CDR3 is TGTGCCACCAGTGATCCGGGACTAGCGGGGGAAGGAGATACGCAGTATTTT. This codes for CATSDPGLAGEGDTQYF.

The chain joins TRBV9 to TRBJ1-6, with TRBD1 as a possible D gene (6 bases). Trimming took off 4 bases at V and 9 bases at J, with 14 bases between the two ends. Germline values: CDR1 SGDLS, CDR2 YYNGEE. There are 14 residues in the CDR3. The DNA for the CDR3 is TGTGCCAGCAGCTTACAGGGAACGGGTTCACCCCTCCACTTT. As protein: CASSLQGTGSPLHF. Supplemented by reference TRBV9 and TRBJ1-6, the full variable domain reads DSGVTQTPKHLITATGQRVTLRCSPRSGDLSVYWYQQSLDQGLQFLIQYYNGEERAKGNILERFSAQQFPDLHSELNLSSLELGDSALYFCASSLQGTGSPLHFGNGTRLTVT.

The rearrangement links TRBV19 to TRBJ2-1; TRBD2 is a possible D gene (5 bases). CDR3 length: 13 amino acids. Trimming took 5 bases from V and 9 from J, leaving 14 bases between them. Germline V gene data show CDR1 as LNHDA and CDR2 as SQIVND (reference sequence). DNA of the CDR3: TGTGCCAGTAGTCCAGGACTGTGGGGTGAGCAGTTCTTC. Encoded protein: CASSPGLWGEQFF. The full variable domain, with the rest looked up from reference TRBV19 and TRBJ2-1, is DGGITQSPKYLFRKEGQNVTLSCEQNLNHDAMYWYRQDPGQGLRLIYYSQIVNDFQKGDIAEGYSVSREKKESFPLTVTSAQKNPTAFYLCASSPGLWGEQFFGPGTRLTVL.

CDR3 amino acids: CAWRGGSGKDRAYEQYF. The CDR3 bases are TGTGCCTGGAGGGGGGGAAGCGGGAAGGATAGGGCCTACGAGCAGTACTTC. The V gene is TRBV30, the J gene TRBJ2-7, with TRBD2 matching 7 bases. With V trimmed by 3 bases and J by 2 bases, 16 bases remained unmatched. Germline assignment: CDR1 GTSNPN and CDR2 SVGIG (reference sequence). The length of the CDR3 is 17 residues.

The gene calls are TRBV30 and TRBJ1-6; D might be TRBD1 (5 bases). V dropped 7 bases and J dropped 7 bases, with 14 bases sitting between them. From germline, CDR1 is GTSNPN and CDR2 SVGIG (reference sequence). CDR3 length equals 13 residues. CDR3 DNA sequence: TGTGCCTCTCGGGGCAGAAGAAATTCACCCCTCCACTTT. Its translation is CASRGRRNSPLHF.

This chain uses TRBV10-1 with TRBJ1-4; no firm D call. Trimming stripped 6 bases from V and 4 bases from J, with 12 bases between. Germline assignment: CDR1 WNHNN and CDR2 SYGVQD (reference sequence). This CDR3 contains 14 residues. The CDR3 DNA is TGCGCCAGCAGCGCCGGGGAAAATAATGAAAAACTGTTTTTT. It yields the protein CASSAGENNEKLFF.

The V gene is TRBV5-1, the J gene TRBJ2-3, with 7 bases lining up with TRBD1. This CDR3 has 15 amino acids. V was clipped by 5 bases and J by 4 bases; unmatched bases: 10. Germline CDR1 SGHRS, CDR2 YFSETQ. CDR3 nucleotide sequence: TGCGCCAGCAGACAGACAGGGTCCCTGGCAGATACGCAGTATTTT. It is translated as CASRQTGSLADTQYF.

The CDR3 sequence: CASSEEGGNNSPLHF. Here the CDR3 DNA reads TGTGCCAGCAGTGAAGAGGGCGGTAATAATTCACCCCTCCACTTT. The chain combines TRBV6-1 with TRBJ1-6; D gene uncertain. Germline V CDR1 and CDR2: MNHNS, SASEGT. Trimming took off 1 base at V and 5 bases at J, with 9 bases between the two ends. This CDR3 contains 15 residues.

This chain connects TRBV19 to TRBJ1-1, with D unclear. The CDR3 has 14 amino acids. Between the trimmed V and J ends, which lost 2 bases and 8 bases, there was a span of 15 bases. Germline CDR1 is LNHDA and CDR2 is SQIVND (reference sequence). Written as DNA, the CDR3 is TGTGCCAGTAGTATAAAAGGTTTGCGGCCCGAAGCTTTCTTT. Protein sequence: CASSIKGLRPEAFF.

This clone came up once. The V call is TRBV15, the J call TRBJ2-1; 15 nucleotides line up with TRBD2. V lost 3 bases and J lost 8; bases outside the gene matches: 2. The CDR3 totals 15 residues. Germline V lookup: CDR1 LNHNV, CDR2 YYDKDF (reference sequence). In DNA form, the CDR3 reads TGTGCCACCAGCAGGGGACTAGCGGGAGGCGATGAGCAGTTCTTC. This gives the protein CATSRGLAGGDEQFF.

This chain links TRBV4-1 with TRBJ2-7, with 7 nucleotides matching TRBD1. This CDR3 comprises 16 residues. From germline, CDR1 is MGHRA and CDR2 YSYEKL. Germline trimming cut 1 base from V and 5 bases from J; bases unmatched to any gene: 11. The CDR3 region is CASSQVPGQFSNEQYF. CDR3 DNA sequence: TGCGCCAGCAGCCAAGTGCCGGGACAGTTTTCGAACGAGCAGTACTTC.

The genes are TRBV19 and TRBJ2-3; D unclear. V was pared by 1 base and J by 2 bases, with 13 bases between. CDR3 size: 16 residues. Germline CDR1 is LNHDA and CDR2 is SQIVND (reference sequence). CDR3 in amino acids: CASSIATHFNTDTQYF. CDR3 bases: TGTGCCAGTAGTATAGCGACTCACTTTAACACAGATACGCAGTATTTT. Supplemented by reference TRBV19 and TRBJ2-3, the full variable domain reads DGGITQSPKYLFRKEGQNVTLSCEQNLNHDAMYWYRQDPGQGLRLIYYSQIVNDFQKGDIAEGYSVSREKKESFPLTVTSAQKNPTAFYLCASSIATHFNTDTQYFGPGTRLTVL.

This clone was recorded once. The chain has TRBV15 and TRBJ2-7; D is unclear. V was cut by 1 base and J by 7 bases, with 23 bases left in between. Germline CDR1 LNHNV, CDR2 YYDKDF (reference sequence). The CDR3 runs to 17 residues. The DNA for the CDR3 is TGTGCCACCAGCAGAGCCCTCCAGGACCGTTTCACTAAGGAGCAGTACTTC. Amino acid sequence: CATSRALQDRFTKEQYF.

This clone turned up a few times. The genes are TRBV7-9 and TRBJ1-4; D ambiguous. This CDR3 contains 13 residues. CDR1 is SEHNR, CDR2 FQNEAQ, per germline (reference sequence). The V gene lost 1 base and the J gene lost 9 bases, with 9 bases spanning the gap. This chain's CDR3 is CASSLDQRKKLFF. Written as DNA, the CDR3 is TGTGCCAGCAGCTTAGACCAACGCAAAAAACTGTTTTTT.

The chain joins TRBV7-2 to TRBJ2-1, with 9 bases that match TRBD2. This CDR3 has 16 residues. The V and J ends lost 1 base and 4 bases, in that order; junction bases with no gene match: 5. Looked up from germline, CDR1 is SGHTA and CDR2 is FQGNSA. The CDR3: CASSLDAGGSYNEQFF. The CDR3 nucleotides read TGTGCCAGCAGCTTAGATGCGGGAGGGTCATACAATGAGCAGTTCTTC.

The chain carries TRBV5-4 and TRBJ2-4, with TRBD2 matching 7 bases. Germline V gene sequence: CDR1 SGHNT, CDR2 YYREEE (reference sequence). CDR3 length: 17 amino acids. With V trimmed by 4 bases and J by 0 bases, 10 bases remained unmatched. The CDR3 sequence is CASSPSGTNVAKNIQYF. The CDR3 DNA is TGTGCCAGCAGCCCTTCCGGGACTAACGTAGCCAAAAACATTCAGTACTTC.

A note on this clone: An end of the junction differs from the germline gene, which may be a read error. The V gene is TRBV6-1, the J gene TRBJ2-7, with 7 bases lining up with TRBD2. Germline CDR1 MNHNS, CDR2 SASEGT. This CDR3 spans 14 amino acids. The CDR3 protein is CASSEAGSSYEQYF. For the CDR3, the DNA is TGTGCCAGCAGCGAAGCGGGGAGCTCCTACGAGCAGTACTTC.

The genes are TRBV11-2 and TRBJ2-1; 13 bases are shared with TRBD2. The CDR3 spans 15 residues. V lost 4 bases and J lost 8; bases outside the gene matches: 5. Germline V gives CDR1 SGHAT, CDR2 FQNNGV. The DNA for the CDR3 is TGTGCCAGCAGCTATGGACTAGCGGGAGACGATGAGCAGTTCTTC. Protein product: CASSYGLAGDDEQFF. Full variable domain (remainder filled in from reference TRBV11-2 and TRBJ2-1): EAGVAQSPRYKIIEKRQSVAFWCNPISGHATLYWYQQILGQGPKLLIQFQNNGVVDDSQLPKDRFSAERLKGVDSTLKIQPAKLEDSAVYLCASSYGLAGDDEQFFGPGTRLTVL.

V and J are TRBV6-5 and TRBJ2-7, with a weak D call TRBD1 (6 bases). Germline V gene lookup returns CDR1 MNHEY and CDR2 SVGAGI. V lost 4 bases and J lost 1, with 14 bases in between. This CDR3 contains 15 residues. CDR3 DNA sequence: TGTGCCAGCAGTTCCCTGGGGGCCTTATCCTACGAGCAGTACTTC. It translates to CASSSLGALSYEQYF.

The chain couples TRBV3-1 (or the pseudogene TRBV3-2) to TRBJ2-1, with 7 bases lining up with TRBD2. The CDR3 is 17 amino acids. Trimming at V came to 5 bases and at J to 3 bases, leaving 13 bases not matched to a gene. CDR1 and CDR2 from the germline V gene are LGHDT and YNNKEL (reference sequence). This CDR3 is CASSNRISTSFYNEQFF. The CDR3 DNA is TGTGCCAGCAGCAATCGAATTTCGACTAGCTTCTACAATGAGCAGTTCTTC.

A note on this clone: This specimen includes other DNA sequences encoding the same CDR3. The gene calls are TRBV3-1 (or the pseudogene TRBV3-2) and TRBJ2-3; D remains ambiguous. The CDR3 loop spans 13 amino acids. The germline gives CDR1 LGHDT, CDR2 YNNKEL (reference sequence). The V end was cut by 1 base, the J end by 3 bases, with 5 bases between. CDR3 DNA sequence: TGTGCCAGCAGCCAAGGTGGTACAGATACGCAGTATTTT. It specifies CASSQGGTDTQYF.

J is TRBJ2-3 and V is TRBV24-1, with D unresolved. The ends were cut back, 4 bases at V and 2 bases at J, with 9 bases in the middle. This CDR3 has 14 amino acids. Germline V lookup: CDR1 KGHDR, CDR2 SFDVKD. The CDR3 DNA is TGTGCCACCAGTGAAGCAGCTCACACAGATACGCAGTATTTT. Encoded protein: CATSEAAHTDTQYF.

The CDR3 coding sequence is TGTGCCAGCAGCTCCGGGGACAGGGGGCGCATAGAGACCCAGTACTTC. This codes for CASSSGDRGRIETQYF. The chain uses TRBV7-9 and TRBJ2-5; 12 positions agree with TRBD1. Germline CDR1 reads SEHNR; CDR2 reads FQNEAQ (reference sequence). The J segment lost 4 bases and the V segment lost 4 bases, leaving 7 bases of the junction unmatched. The CDR3 covers 16 residues. The entire variable domain, with the rest obtained from reference TRBV7-9 and TRBJ2-5, is as follows: DTGVSQNPRHKITKRGQNVTFRCDPISEHNRLYWYRQTLGQGPEFLTYFQNEAQLEKSRLLSDRFSAERPKGSFSTLEIQRTEQGDSAMYLCASSSGDRGRIETQYFGPGTRLLVL.

CDR3 sequence: CASSVNGRGNEQFF. Written as DNA, the CDR3 is TGTGCCAGCAGCGTCAATGGACGGGGTAATGAGCAGTTCTTC. The chain carries TRBV9 and TRBJ2-1, with D possibly TRBD2 on 5 matching bases. The CDR3 length is 14 residues. CDR1 is SGDLS and CDR2 is YYNGEE in the germline V gene. V was trimmed by 2 bases and J by 7 bases, leaving 13 bases between them.

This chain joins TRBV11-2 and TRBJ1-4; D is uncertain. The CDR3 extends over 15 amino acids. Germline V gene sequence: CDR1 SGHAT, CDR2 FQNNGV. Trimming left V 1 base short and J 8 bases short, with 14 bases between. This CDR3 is CASSLGGQMREKLFF. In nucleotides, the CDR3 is TGTGCCAGCAGCTTAGGTGGGCAGATGAGAGAAAAACTGTTTTTT. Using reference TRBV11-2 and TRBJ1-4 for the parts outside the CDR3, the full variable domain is EAGVAQSPRYKIIEKRQSVAFWCNPISGHATLYWYQQILGQGPKLLIQFQNNGVVDDSQLPKDRFSAERLKGVDSTLKIQPAKLEDSAVYLCASSLGGQMREKLFFGSGTQLSVL.

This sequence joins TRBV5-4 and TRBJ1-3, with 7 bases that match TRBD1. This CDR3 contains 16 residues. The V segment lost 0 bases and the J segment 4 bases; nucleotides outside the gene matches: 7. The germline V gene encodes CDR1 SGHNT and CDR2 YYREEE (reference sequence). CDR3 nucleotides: TGTGCCAGCAGCTTGGGTACAGGGGCTCTAGGAAACACCATATATTTT. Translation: CASSLGTGALGNTIYF.

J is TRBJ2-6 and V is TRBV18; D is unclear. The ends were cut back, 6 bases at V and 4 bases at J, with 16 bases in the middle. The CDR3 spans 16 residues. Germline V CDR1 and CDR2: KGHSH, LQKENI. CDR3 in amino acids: CASSQAYGYGANVLTF. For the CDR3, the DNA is TGTGCCAGCTCTCAGGCATACGGATACGGGGCCAACGTCCTGACTTTC.

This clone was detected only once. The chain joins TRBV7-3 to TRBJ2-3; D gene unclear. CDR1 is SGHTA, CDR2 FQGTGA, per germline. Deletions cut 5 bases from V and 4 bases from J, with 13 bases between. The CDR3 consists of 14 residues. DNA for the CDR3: TGTGCCAGCAGCCCGCTCGCGGTATCAGATACGCAGTATTTT. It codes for CASSPLAVSDTQYF.